This TCR beta chain came from a study of graft-versus-host responses after intestinal transplantation. The data were produced by immunoSEQ multiplex PCR, yet TCRdb's version contains in-frame clones alone and is incomplete. Of about 39,000 clones detected, around 92% appear once; the ten largest clones hold around 7%. Unmatched junction bases numbered 9, after V lost 4 bases and J lost 9 bases. CDR1 and CDR2 (germline): SGHNT, YYREEE (reference sequence). CDR3 length: 14 residues. With regard to this clone: Antigen: not known.

Overall study findings and caveats: Recipient marrow contained GvH clones, some of which appeared first in ileum or blood.

This specimen consisted of PBMCs, obtained approximately 270 days after transplant. The receptor was derived from a human patient who received an intestinal transplant, so some T cells may come from the graft donor. V and J are TRBV5-4 and TRBJ2-1; 8 nucleotides line up with TRBD2. The CDR3 DNA follows: TGTGCCAGCAGCGGAGGACTAGCTCACCGTGAGCAGTTCTTC. Residues: CASSGGLAHREQFF.